The clone carrying this T cell receptor beta chain was seen a few times. Its target is unknown. This entry is derived from a study of T cell repertoires in cytomegalovirus infection. Across the whole study: Well-studied HLA-B-restricted CMV epitopes were used in the study alongside recently identified HLA-C-restricted ones. A matching HLA type, together with CMV infection, was signaled by public TCR beta signatures.

MiXCR was run by TCRdb on the reads, yielding one entry per CDR3 protein. The sample consists of around 340,000 distinct CDR3 sequences, 25% to 30% of them appearing once. V shed 3 bases and J shed 0 bases, with 17 bases lying between them. Germline V gene data show CDR1 as LNHDA and CDR2 as SQIVND (reference sequence). CDR3 length equals 17 residues. Notes on the study in general: Summed frequency of shared TCR beta families picked out CMV carriers who also had the relevant HLA. The study found HLA-C-restricted CMV-specific TCR beta clonotypes dominating the ex vivo response.

The sequence came from a human donor in good health (CMV status not recorded). Some clones in this sample may be carry-over from other donors' samples. The sample in question was cultured PBMCs, obtained from culture after CMV antigen stimulation. The rearrangement joins TRBV19 to TRBJ1-1; D unresolved. CDR3 nucleotide sequence: TGTGCCAGTAGTATCTGGGTTGGGCAGGACCTGAACACTGAAGCTTTCTTT. The encoded protein is CASSIWVGQDLNTEAFF.